These 5 T cell receptor beta chains share one sample of origin, sequenced in a study of shared clonotypes between healthy human individuals. Profiling relied on immunoSEQ multiplex PCR, and the TCRdb table lists in-frame clones only, not all of them. The sample records roughly 2.1 million clones, roughly 91% being singletons. In the naive CD8 group, cells lacked CD45RO and were positively selected for CCR7, so terminally differentiated effector memory CD45RA+ cells were left out. Sequenced input: naive CD8+ T cells from PBMCs. These receptors were obtained from a man aged 18-30 years in good health. Some clones in this sample may be carry-over from other donors' samples.

The J gene is TRBJ1-3, the V gene TRBV9; perhaps TRBD1 as D (6 bases). Trimming shortened V by 0 bases and J by 1 base, and 20 bases separated the two germline ends. The CDR3 sequence is 19 residues long. Germline lookup yields CDR1 SGDLS and CDR2 YYNGEE. In nucleotides, the CDR3 is TGTGCCAGCAGCGTAGCAGACTCGACAGGTCCCCTTTCTGGAAACACCATATATTTT. Its translation: CASSVADSTGPLSGNTIYF.

The chain combines TRBV9 with TRBJ2-1; 7 nucleotides agree with TRBD2. CDR3 length equals 17 residues. Germline lookup yields CDR1 SGDLS and CDR2 YYNGEE. Trimming removed 2 bases from V and 4 bases from J; junction bases left unmatched: 12. In DNA, the CDR3 is TGTGCCAGCAGCGTCTTGGGGGGGGTCGCCGGTTACAATGAGCAGTTCTTC. It codes for CASSVLGGVAGYNEQFF.

The table lists this clone with a count of one. The V and J genes are TRBV5-6 and TRBJ1-1, with D uncertain. The germline V gene encodes CDR1 SGHDT and CDR2 YYEEEE. This CDR3 contains 13 residues. The V end was cut by 4 bases, the J end by 1 base, with 8 bases between. The CDR3 sequence is CASSITANTEAFF. For the CDR3, the DNA is TGTGCCAGCAGCATTACAGCGAACACTGAAGCTTTCTTT.

Points on this clone: The same CDR3 arises from other DNA sequences in this sample as well. The gene calls are TRBV27 and TRBJ2-2; the D is unclear. The germline V gene encodes CDR1 MNHEY and CDR2 SMNVEV (reference sequence). Trimming shortened V by 2 bases and J by 2 bases, and 9 bases separated the two germline ends. The CDR3 extends over 15 amino acids. Written as DNA, the CDR3 is TGTGCCAGCAGTTTAACTCCGGGTAACACCGGGGAGCTGTTTTTT. Protein sequence: CASSLTPGNTGELFF.

This rearrangement joins TRBV29-1 to TRBJ2-1; 11 bases agree with TRBD2. This CDR3 contains 15 residues. V gave up 5 bases and J gave up 8 bases; unmatched junction bases: 11. Germline V gene sequence: CDR1 SQVTM, CDR2 ANQGSEA. DNA of the CDR3: TGCAGCGTTACTTTTACTAGCGGGAGTATCGATGAGCAGTTCTTC. It translates to CSVTFTSGSIDEQFF.